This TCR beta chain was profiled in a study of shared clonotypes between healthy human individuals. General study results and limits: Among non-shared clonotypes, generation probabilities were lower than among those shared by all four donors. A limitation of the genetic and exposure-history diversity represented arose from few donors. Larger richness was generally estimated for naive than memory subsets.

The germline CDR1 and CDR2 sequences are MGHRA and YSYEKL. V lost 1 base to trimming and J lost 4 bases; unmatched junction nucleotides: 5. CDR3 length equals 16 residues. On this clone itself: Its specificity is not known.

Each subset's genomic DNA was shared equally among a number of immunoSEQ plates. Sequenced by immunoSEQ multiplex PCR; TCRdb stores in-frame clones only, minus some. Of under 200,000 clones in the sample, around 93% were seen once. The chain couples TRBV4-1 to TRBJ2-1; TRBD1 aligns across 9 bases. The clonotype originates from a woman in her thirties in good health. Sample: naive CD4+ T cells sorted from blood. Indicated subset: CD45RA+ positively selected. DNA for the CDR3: TGCGCCAGCAGCCAAGGGGGGACAGGGTCATACAATGAGCAGTTCTTC. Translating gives CASSQGGTGSYNEQFF.